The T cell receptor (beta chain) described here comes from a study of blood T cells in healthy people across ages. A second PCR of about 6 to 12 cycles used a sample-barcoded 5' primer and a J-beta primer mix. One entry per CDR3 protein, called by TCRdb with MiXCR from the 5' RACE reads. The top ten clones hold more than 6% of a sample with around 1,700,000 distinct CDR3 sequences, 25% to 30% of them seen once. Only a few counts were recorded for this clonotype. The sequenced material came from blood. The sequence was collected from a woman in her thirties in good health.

The CDR3 sequence: CASSEAILGVTGTDYEQYF. The CDR3 DNA sequence: TGTGCCAGCAGTGAAGCAATTCTCGGCGTGACCGGGACAGATTACGAGCAGTACTTC. The chain links TRBV6-1 to TRBJ2-5, with TRBD1 identical over 7 bases. The end of the DNA aligns better with TRBJ2-7, so the J call may be wrong. Germline V gene sequence: CDR1 MNHNS, CDR2 SASEGT. CDR3 size: 19 residues.